This entry lists 20 T cell receptor beta chains sequenced from one sample in a study of beta chain features in type 1 diabetes. TCRB transcripts that were expressed got sequenced, as all of the isolated RNA had been reverse transcribed. Profiling relied on immunoSEQ multiplex PCR, and the TCRdb table lists in-frame clones only, not all of them. The table lists 900,000 or so clones, 15% to 20% of them singletons. Sequenced sample: naive CD4+ T cells from blood. The source of these receptors is a woman in her late teens or twenties in good health.

This chain joins TRBV2 and TRBJ2-7; no definite D call. The germline V gene has CDR1 SNHLY and CDR2 FYNNEI. CDR3 length equals 12 residues. V was cut by 5 bases and J by 2 bases, with 7 bases left in between. The CDR3 DNA reads as TGTGCCAGCAGTAGAACCCCCTACGAGCAGTACTTC. Translation: CASSRTPYEQYF.

Only a few counts were recorded for this clone. The CDR3 nucleotides read TGTGCCAGCAGTGAACAACAGGGGTATCAGCCCCAGCATTTT. Translated: CASSEQQGYQPQHF. The chain couples TRBV2 to TRBJ1-5, with 7 bases identical to TRBD1. CDR3 length: 14 residues. Germline trimming cut 2 bases from V and 5 bases from J; bases unmatched to any gene: 3. Germline values: CDR1 SNHLY, CDR2 FYNNEI.

The V call is TRBV18, the J call TRBJ2-5, with D possibly TRBD2 on 5 matching bases. Trimming removed 3 bases at V and 9 bases at J, with 14 bases between. Germline loops: CDR1 KGHSH, CDR2 LQKENI. This CDR3 is 13 amino acids long. CDR3 in amino acids: CASSPDVTGAQYF. CDR3 bases: TGTGCCAGCTCACCGGACGTCACCGGGGCCCAGTACTTC.

This chain uses TRBV11-2 with TRBJ2-3; D perhaps matches TRBD2 (5 bases). Trimming took 3 bases from V and 10 from J, leaving 14 bases between them. The CDR3 runs to 13 residues. Germline CDR1 is SGHAT and CDR2 is FQNNGV. The CDR3 sequence is CASSLIRGWAQYF. The CDR3 nucleotides read TGTGCCAGCAGCTTGATACGGGGATGGGCGCAGTATTTT.

This clone was seen only a few times. J is TRBJ1-4 and V is TRBV28, with 9 bases lining up with TRBD1. V lost 6 bases and J lost 8; bases outside the gene matches: 10. The V gene's germline CDR1 is MDHEN and CDR2 SYDVKM. The CDR3 contains 15 residues. This CDR3 reads CASRRGQGSAEKLFF. In nucleotides, the CDR3 is TGTGCCAGCAGAAGGGGACAGGGTTCGGCGGAAAAACTGTTTTTT. The whole variable domain, remainder taken from reference TRBV28 and TRBJ1-4, is DVKVTQSSRYLVKRTGEKVFLECVQDMDHENMFWYRQDPGLGLRLIYFSYDVKMKEKGDIPEGYSVSREKKERFSLILESASTNQTSMYLCASRRGQGSAEKLFFGSGTQLSVL.

On this clone itself: Other DNA sequences of this sample code for an identical CDR3. In nucleotides, the CDR3 is TGTGCCAGCAGCTTAGGAGGTAGCGCAGATACGCAGTATTTT. Encoded protein: CASSLGGSADTQYF. The chain joins TRBV7-2 to TRBJ2-3; D perhaps matches TRBD2 (5 bases). Trimming removed 1 base at V and 4 bases at J, with 9 bases between. Germline CDR1 is SGHTA and CDR2 is FQGNSA. This CDR3 is built from 14 residues.

This chain uses TRBV18 with TRBJ2-5, with 7 bases fitting TRBD2. The V and J ends lost 3 bases and 3 bases, in that order; junction bases with no gene match: 7. This CDR3 is 15 amino acids long. Germline CDR1 KGHSH, CDR2 LQKENI. The CDR3 DNA sequence: TGTGCCAGCTCACCGGGACGCGGGGGAAAAGAGACCCAGTACTTC. Translated, it gives CASSPGRGGKETQYF.

In this sample, this clone turned up a few times. The chain is built from TRBV18 and TRBJ2-2; 11 nucleotides line up with TRBD2. Germline V gene lookup returns CDR1 KGHSH and CDR2 LQKENI. The CDR3 sequence is 17 residues long. V was clipped by 1 base and J by 4 bases; unmatched bases: 5. The DNA for the CDR3 is TGTGCCAGCTCACCACGCGGGACTAGCGGTCGCACCGGGGAGCTGTTTTTT. Translation gives CASSPRGTSGRTGELFF.

This clone was detected a few times. This chain links TRBV11-3 with TRBJ2-2; D gene uncertain. Germline assignment: CDR1 SGHNT and CDR2 YENEEA. Trimming pared 1 base from V and 3 bases from J, leaving 9 bases between. This CDR3 region has 15 residues. CDR3 nucleotides: TGTGCCAGCAGCTTAGCTGGATATTACACCGGGGAGCTGTTTTTT. Translated, it gives CASSLAGYYTGELFF. The whole variable domain, filled in from reference TRBV11-3 and TRBJ2-2, reads EAGVVQSPRYKIIEKKQPVAFWCNPISGHNTLYWYLQNLGQGPELLIRYENEEAVDDSQLPKDRFSAERLKGVDSTLKIQPAELGDSAVYLCASSLAGYYTGELFFGEGSRLTVL.

This sequence joins TRBV28 and TRBJ1-2; maybe TRBD1 (5 bases). The germline V and J ends were trimmed by 6 bases and 8 bases, with 16 bases remaining between them. Germline V gives CDR1 MDHEN, CDR2 SYDVKM. This CDR3 region has 13 residues. The CDR3 region is CASSRGTLAGYTF. CDR3 nucleotides: TGTGCCAGCAGCCGCGGGACCCTAGCGGGCTACACCTTC.

This clone has just a few counts. The chain joins TRBV18 to TRBJ2-2, with a weak D call TRBD1 (5 bases). The CDR3 covers 16 residues. Germline CDR1 reads KGHSH; CDR2 reads LQKENI. Trimming stripped 1 base from V and 1 base from J, with 10 bases between. CDR3 DNA sequence: TGTGCCAGCTCACCACTAAGGCAGGGGAACACCGGGGAGCTGTTTTTT. It codes for CASSPLRQGNTGELFF.

This clone was seen only a few times. The same CDR3 also results from other DNA sequences found in this sample. The chain links TRBV2 to TRBJ2-7; unclear D gene. Trimming shortened V by 6 bases and J by 3 bases, and 6 bases separated the two germline ends. The CDR3 has 11 residues. The germline V gene encodes CDR1 SNHLY and CDR2 FYNNEI. The CDR3 loop is CASSPNYEQYF. The CDR3 DNA reads as TGTGCCAGCAGCCCAAACTACGAGCAGTACTTC.

This sequence joins TRBV11-2 and TRBJ2-5; 10 bases agree with TRBD1. The V gene's germline CDR1 is SGHAT and CDR2 FQNNGV. With V trimmed by 1 base and J by 2 bases, 1 base remained unmatched. The CDR3 has 15 amino acids. CDR3 in amino acids: CASSLAGQGQETQYF. In DNA, the CDR3 is TGTGCCAGCAGCTTAGCGGGACAGGGGCAAGAGACCCAGTACTTC.

In this sample, this clone turned up a few times. Other DNA sequences in the same sample also yield this CDR3. This chain connects TRBV15 to TRBJ2-5; 7 bases align to TRBD1. Germline trimming cut 0 bases from V and 2 bases from J; bases unmatched to any gene: 0. The CDR3 consists of 14 residues. The V gene's germline CDR1 is LNHNV and CDR2 YYDKDF (reference sequence). The CDR3 bases are TGTGCCACCAGCAGAGACAGGGGGCAAGAGACCCAGTACTTC. Translated: CATSRDRGQETQYF.

This clone was found a few times. The V and J genes are TRBV5-1 and TRBJ2-2, with 13 bases lining up with TRBD2. The CDR3 spans 16 residues. Germline V gene lookup returns CDR1 SGHRS and CDR2 YFSETQ. With V trimmed by 4 bases and J by 8 bases, 8 bases remained unmatched. Here the CDR3 reads CASSVPGLAGSGELFF. DNA of the CDR3: TGCGCCAGCAGCGTACCGGGACTAGCGGGAAGTGGGGAGCTGTTTTTT.

This chain uses TRBV28 with TRBJ2-1; TRBD2 agrees at 13 bases. V lost 4 bases and J lost 9; bases outside the gene matches: 6. The germline V gene has CDR1 MDHEN and CDR2 SYDVKM. The CDR3 is made up of 15 amino acids. The CDR3 nucleotides read TGTGCCAGCAGTTCCCCGACTAGCGGGAGGATTGAGCAGTTCTTC. Protein product: CASSSPTSGRIEQFF. The full variable domain, with the rest looked up from reference TRBV28 and TRBJ2-1, is DVKVTQSSRYLVKRTGEKVFLECVQDMDHENMFWYRQDPGLGLRLIYFSYDVKMKEKGDIPEGYSVSREKKERFSLILESASTNQTSMYLCASSSPTSGRIEQFFGPGTRLTVL.

The rearrangement links TRBV5-6 to TRBJ1-1, with D tentatively TRBD1 (6 bases). Trimming shortened V by 1 base and J by 3 bases, and 16 bases separated the two germline ends. The CDR3 is 16 residues long. Germline V lookup: CDR1 SGHDT, CDR2 YYEEEE. DNA for the CDR3: TGTGCCAGCAGCTTGATCGGGGGCGGTCGTGACACTGAAGCTTTCTTT. It yields the protein CASSLIGGGRDTEAFF.

The chain is built from TRBV28 and TRBJ2-7; 7 bases line up with TRBD2. V gave up 6 bases and J gave up 5 bases; unmatched junction bases: 13. The length of the CDR3 is 15 residues. Germline V gives CDR1 MDHEN, CDR2 SYDVKM. The CDR3 loop reads CASSPLLSGTDEQYF. The CDR3 DNA is TGTGCCAGCAGCCCCCTGTTGAGCGGGACCGACGAGCAGTACTTC.

The chain has TRBV6-5 and TRBJ2-1, with 9 bases matching TRBD1. Germline values: CDR1 MNHEY, CDR2 SVGAGI. The CDR3 is 15 residues long. J was trimmed by 5 bases and V by 5 bases; bases with no gene match: 7. The CDR3 spells CASSGAGTGNNEQFF. The DNA for the CDR3 is TGTGCCAGCAGTGGTGCCGGGACAGGGAACAATGAGCAGTTCTTC.

Only a few counts were recorded for this clone. The chain combines TRBV4-2 with TRBJ1-2; no clear D. Germline values: CDR1 LGHNA, CDR2 YNFKEQ. V was pared by 0 bases and J by 0 bases, with 8 bases between. This CDR3 has 15 amino acids. The CDR3 spells CASSQEFSANYGYTF. CDR3 sequence (DNA): TGTGCCAGCAGCCAAGAGTTTTCAGCTAACTATGGCTACACCTTC.